A single sample gave rise to the 10 T cell receptor beta chains below, sequenced in a study of cytomegalovirus exposure and HLA in healthy donors. The PCR used 60 Vbeta and 13 Jbeta primers. Profiled with immunoSEQ multiplex PCR; TCRdb holds only in-frame clones, not every one. Of 150,000 to 200,000 clones in the sample, over 80% were seen once. Sequencing input: PBMCs. The receptor set was obtained from a human donor in good health.

Here the CDR3 DNA reads TGTGCCAGCAGCGAGCGGGGGGGCCCCTACAATGAGCAGTTCTTC. Translation: CASSERGGPYNEQFF. This rearrangement joins TRBV9 to TRBJ2-1; 10 bases map to TRBD2. The CDR3 loop spans 15 amino acids. From germline, CDR1 is SGDLS and CDR2 YYNGEE. Unmatched junction bases numbered 2, after V lost 3 bases and J lost 2 bases.

The table lists this clone with a few counts. V usage is TRBV5-1 and J usage is TRBJ1-2; 7 bases are a match to TRBD1. Losses at the gene ends were 4 bases for V and 4 bases for J; bases not matched to a gene: 7. Per the germline V gene, CDR1 is SGHRS and CDR2 is YFSETQ. The CDR3 loop spans 14 amino acids. The CDR3 here is CASSPGGTLYGYTF. CDR3 in DNA: TGCGCCAGCAGCCCAGGGGGGACCCTCTATGGCTACACCTTC.

The chain carries TRBV5-4 and TRBJ2-5; D is unclear. This CDR3 has 14 amino acids. V was shortened by 1 base and J by 4 bases, with 11 bases between the two germline ends. From germline, CDR1 is SGHNT and CDR2 YYREEE (reference sequence). CDR3 protein: CASSLSEFGETQYF. CDR3 DNA sequence: TGTGCCAGCAGCTTGAGCGAGTTCGGAGAGACCCAGTACTTC. Full variable domain (outside the CDR3, taken from reference TRBV5-4 and TRBJ2-5): ETGVTQSPTHLIKTRGQQVTLRCSSQSGHNTVSWYQQALGQGPQFIFQYYREEENGRGNFPPRFSGLQFPNYSSELNVNALELDDSALYLCASSLSEFGETQYFGPGTRLLVL.

This clone appeared a single time. J is TRBJ1-5 and V is TRBV19; D is uncertain. V was pared by 5 bases and J by 7 bases, with 12 bases between. This CDR3 comprises 13 residues. The germline V gene encodes CDR1 LNHDA and CDR2 SQIVND (reference sequence). The CDR3 bases are TGTGCCAGTAGTCCCCACGAGGTCCAGCCCCAGCATTTT. This encodes CASSPHEVQPQHF.

V is TRBV19 and J is TRBJ2-5; TRBD2 is a possible D gene (5 bases). Trimming took off 3 bases at V and 4 bases at J, with 9 bases between the two ends. CDR3 length: 13 amino acids. Looked up from germline, CDR1 is LNHDA and CDR2 is SQIVND (reference sequence). CDR3 coding DNA: TGTGCCAGTAGTATGTCGGGGTTAGAGACCCAGTACTTC. It encodes CASSMSGLETQYF.

V usage is TRBV10-2 and J usage is TRBJ2-3, with 12 bases that match TRBD2. The germline gives CDR1 WSHSY, CDR2 SAAADI. The CDR3 runs to 16 residues. V gave up 7 bases and J gave up 1 base; unmatched junction bases: 6. The CDR3 coding sequence is TGCGCCAGCACGGAGACTAGCGGGGGTGGCACAGATACGCAGTATTTT. Protein sequence: CASTETSGGGTDTQYF.

This clone is a singleton in its sample. J is TRBJ1-2 and V is TRBV4-1, with 11 bases identical to TRBD1. The CDR3 is made up of 14 amino acids. The V gene's germline CDR1 is MGHRA and CDR2 YSYEKL. Trimming at V came to 3 bases and at J to 8 bases, leaving 5 bases not matched to a gene. The CDR3 region is CASSQGQGVRGYTF. Here the CDR3 DNA reads TGCGCCAGCAGCCAGGGACAGGGGGTTAGGGGCTACACCTTC.

The CDR3 nucleotides read TGTGCCAGCAGCCCCTGGGACAGGGACCATGGCTACACCTTC. It specifies CASSPWDRDHGYTF. This sequence joins TRBV7-9 and TRBJ1-2, with 9 bases lining up with TRBD1. V lost 5 bases and J lost 6; bases outside the gene matches: 7. Germline V gene data show CDR1 as SEHNR and CDR2 as FQNEAQ (reference sequence). This CDR3 region has 14 residues. Variable domain in full (rest from reference TRBV7-9 and TRBJ1-2): DTGVSQNPRHKITKRGQNVTFRCDPISEHNRLYWYRQTLGQGPEFLTYFQNEAQLEKSRLLSDRFSAERPKGSFSTLEIQRTEQGDSAMYLCASSPWDRDHGYTFGSGTRLTVV.

V usage is TRBV5-1 and J usage is TRBJ2-3; TRBD1 aligns across 11 bases. CDR1 is SGHRS and CDR2 is YFSETQ in the germline V gene. The CDR3 loop spans 15 amino acids. The junction had 5 bases not matched to a gene; V was cut back by 3 bases and J by 5 bases. CDR3 region: CASSWGQGVGDTQYF. In DNA, the CDR3 is TGCGCCAGCAGCTGGGGACAGGGGGTTGGAGATACGCAGTATTTT. The full variable domain, its missing parts supplied by reference TRBV5-1 and TRBJ2-3, is KAGVTQTPRYLIKTRGQQVTLSCSPISGHRSVSWYQQTPGQGLQFLFEYFSETQRNKGNFPGRFSGRQFSNSRSEMNVSTLELGDSALYLCASSWGQGVGDTQYFGPGTRLTVL.

The genes are TRBV14 and TRBJ2-4; no clear D gene. CDR1 and CDR2 from the germline V gene are SGHDN and FVKESK. V lost 1 base and J lost 6, with 10 bases in between. The CDR3 has 14 residues. CDR3 amino acids: CASSQGQRLNIQYF. CDR3 sequence (DNA): TGTGCCAGCAGCCAAGGCCAGAGACTAAACATTCAGTACTTC.